This T cell receptor beta chain stems from a study of cytomegalovirus exposure and HLA in healthy donors. Details on this clone: Its target is not known.

PCR used 60 Vbeta primers and 13 Jbeta primers. Methods used by the authors: Unique TCR beta chains totaled about 73 million in a later count, with roughly 11 million of them shared. Using immunoSEQ multiplex PCR, the repertoire was profiled, and TCRdb retains in-frame clones only, with some absent. The V and J calls and clone size are taken from that table; D and trimming were inferred from the DNA. This table has 150,000 or so clones, roughly 80% appearing once. Sampled while nominally healthy, donors likely had unrecorded immune exposures. The study's findings and limits: The study put around 180 TCR beta chains on its list as cytomegalovirus-associated.

The CDR3 is 16 residues long. Germline V gene data show CDR1 as SGHNT and CDR2 as YYREEE (reference sequence). The sequencing sample was made of PBMCs. V gene TRBV5-4 combines with J gene TRBJ2-5; D is perhaps TRBD1 (5 bases). The DNA end favors TRBJ2-7, so the J call may be wrong. The sequence came from a female donor in good health and CMV-seronegative. The CDR3 protein is CASSPTSHTGPYEQYF. DNA of the CDR3: TGTGCCAGCAGCCCCACCTCGCACACAGGACCCTACGAGCAGTACTTC.